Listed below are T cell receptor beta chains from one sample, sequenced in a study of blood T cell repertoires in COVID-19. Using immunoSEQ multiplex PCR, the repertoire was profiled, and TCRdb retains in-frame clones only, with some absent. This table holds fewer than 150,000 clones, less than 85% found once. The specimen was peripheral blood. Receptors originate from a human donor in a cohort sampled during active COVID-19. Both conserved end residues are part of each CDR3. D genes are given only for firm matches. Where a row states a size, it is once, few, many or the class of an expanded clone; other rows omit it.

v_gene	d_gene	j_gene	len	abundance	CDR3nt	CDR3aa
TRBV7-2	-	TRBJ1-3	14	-	TGTGCCAGCAGCTCCGGGGGAGGAGGAAACACCATATATTTT	CASSSGGGGNTIYF
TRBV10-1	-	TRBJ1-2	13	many	TGCGCCAGCAGTGTTTTATCGAACTATGGCTACACCTTC	CASSVLSNYGYTF
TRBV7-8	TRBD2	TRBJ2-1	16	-	TGTGCCAGCAGCTTAAAAGCGGGGAGGTCCTACAATGAGCAGTTCTTC	CASSLKAGRSYNEQFF
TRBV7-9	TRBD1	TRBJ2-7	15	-	TGTGCCATCCGCCCTCGGACAGGATCGAGTTACGAGCAGTACTTC	CAIRPRTGSSYEQYF
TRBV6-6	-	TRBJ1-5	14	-	TGTGCCAGCAGCCAGGGGTACGGCAATCAGCCCCAGCATTTT	CASSQGYGNQPQHF
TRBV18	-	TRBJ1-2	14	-	TGTGCCAGCTCACCACTCAGGGATGACTATGGCTACACCTTC	CASSPLRDDYGYTF
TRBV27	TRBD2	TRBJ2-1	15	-	TGTGCCAGCAGAAAGCGGGGGAGCTCCTACAATGAGCAGTTCTTC	CASRKRGSSYNEQFF
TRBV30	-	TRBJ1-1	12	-	TGTGCCTGGGACAGAGATAACACTGAAGCTTTCTTT	CAWDRDNTEAFF
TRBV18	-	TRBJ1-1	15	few	TGTGCCAGCTCACCACCGGTCGGTAGAAACACTGAAGCTTTCTTT	CASSPPVGRNTEAFF
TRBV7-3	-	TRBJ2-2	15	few	TGTGCCAGCAGCCCCACACAGAGAATCACCGGGGAGCTGTTTTTT	CASSPTQRITGELFF
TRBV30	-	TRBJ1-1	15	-	TGTGCCTGGAGCCCGGGGGGGCACCTGAACACTGAAGCTTTCTTT	CAWSPGGHLNTEAFF
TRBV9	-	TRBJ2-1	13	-	TGTGCCAGCAGCGCACGGGGAAGAGATGAGCAGTTCTTC	CASSARGRDEQFF
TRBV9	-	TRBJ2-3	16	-	TGTGCCAGCAGCGTAGTTCCGGGATCGGGCACAGATACGCAGTATTTT	CASSVVPGSGTDTQYF
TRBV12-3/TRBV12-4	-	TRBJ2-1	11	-	TGTGCCAGCAGCAATAGGGGTGAGCAGTTCTTC	CASSNRGEQFF
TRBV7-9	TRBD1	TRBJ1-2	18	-	TGTGCCAGCAGCTTAGCGGGGACAGGGGGGCTTCCTAACTATGGCTACACCTTC	CASSLAGTGGLPNYGYTF
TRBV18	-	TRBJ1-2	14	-	TGTGCCAGCTCACCACGGGGGCTGGACTATGGCTACACCTTC	CASSPRGLDYGYTF
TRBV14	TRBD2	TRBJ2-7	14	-	TGTGCCAGCAGCCAAGAGGTTCGTAGCGGGGAGCAGTACTTC	CASSQEVRSGEQYF
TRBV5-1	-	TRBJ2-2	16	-	TGCGCCAGCAGCTTGGTTAGAGGAGCGAACACCGGGGAGCTGTTTTTT	CASSLVRGANTGELFF
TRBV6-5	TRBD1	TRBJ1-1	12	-	TGTGCCAGCAGTTACAGGGACAGTCAAGCTTTCTTT	CASSYRDSQAFF
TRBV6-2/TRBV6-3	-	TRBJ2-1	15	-	TGTGCCAGCAGCCTTGGGGGGGGCCCCTACAATGAGCAGTTCTTC	CASSLGGGPYNEQFF
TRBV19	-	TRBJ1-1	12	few	TGTGCCAGTAGTTCCAGGGTGGCTGAAGCTTTCTTT	CASSSRVAEAFF
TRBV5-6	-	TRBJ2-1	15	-	TGTGCCAGCAGCTTAATAAAACAGGCGCACAATGAGCAGTTCTTC	CASSLIKQAHNEQFF
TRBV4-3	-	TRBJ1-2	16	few	TGCGCCAGCAGCCAAGACCTGCGACCGTGGAGATATGGCTACACCTTC	CASSQDLRPWRYGYTF
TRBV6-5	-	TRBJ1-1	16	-	TGTGCCAGCAGTTACTCGAACAGGAGCCCCGTCACTGAAGCTTTCTTT	CASSYSNRSPVTEAFF
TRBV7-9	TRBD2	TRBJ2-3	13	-	TGTGCCAGTCTAGCGGGGGGCGGCGATACGCAGTATTTT	CASLAGGGDTQYF
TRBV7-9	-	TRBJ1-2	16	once	TGTGCCAGCAGCTATTTAATAGGGGACAATAACTATGGCTACACCTTC	CASSYLIGDNNYGYTF
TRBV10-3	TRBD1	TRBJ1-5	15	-	TGTGCCATCAGTGAGTCGGGACAGGGGAATCAGCCCCAGCATTTT	CAISESGQGNQPQHF
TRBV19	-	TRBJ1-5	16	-	TGTGCCAGTAGTCCCCCCGGCGGGATTGACAATCAGCCCCAGCATTTT	CASSPPGGIDNQPQHF
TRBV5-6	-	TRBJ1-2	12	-	TGTGCCAGCAGTCTCGCTCGAGGGGGCTACACCTTC	CASSLARGGYTF
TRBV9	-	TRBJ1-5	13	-	TGTGCCAGCAGCGTAGAGGGGTGGCAGCCCCAGCATTTT	CASSVEGWQPQHF
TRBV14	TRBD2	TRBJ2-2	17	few	TGTGCCAGCAGCCGCAAACCGGGACTAACACATCCGGGGGAGCTGTTTTTT	CASSRKPGLTHPGELFF
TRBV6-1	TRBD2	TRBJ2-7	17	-	TGTGCCAGCAGTGAACCCAATCCAGCGGGGGACATCTACGAGCAGTACTTC	CASSEPNPAGDIYEQYF
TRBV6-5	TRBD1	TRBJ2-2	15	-	TGTGCCAGCAGATCGGGACAGGGGGTGAGCGGGGAGCTGTTTTTT	CASRSGQGVSGELFF
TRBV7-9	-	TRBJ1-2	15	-	-	CASSFSFGPGWDYTF
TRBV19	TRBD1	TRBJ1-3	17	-	TGTGCCAGTACGAAAGATCAGGGGGCATACCTTGGAAACACCATATATTTT	CASTKDQGAYLGNTIYF
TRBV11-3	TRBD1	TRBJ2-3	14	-	TGTGCCAGCAGCCGACAGGGGCGCACAGATACGCAGTATTTT	CASSRQGRTDTQYF
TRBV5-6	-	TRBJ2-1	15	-	TGTGCCAGCAGCCCTTGGCCCAGCTCCTACAATGAGCAGTTCTTC	CASSPWPSSYNEQFF
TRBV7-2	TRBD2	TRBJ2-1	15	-	TGTGCCAGCAGCCCCCTAGCGGGGGGCAACAATGAGCAGTTCTTC	CASSPLAGGNNEQFF
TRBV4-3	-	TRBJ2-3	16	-	TGCGCCAGCAGCGACCGGGTGGCGGCTAGCACAGATACGCAGTATTTT	CASSDRVAASTDTQYF
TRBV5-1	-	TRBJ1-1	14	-	TGCGCCAGCAGCTTGGCCGGGGGGAACACTGAAGCTTTCTTT	CASSLAGGNTEAFF
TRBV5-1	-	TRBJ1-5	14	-	TGCGCCAGCAGCTTGGAGCCTGTAAAGCAGCCCCAGCATTTT	CASSLEPVKQPQHF
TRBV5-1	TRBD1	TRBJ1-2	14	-	TGCGCCAGCAGCTTGGAGGGACAGGGCCATGGCTACACCTTC	CASSLEGQGHGYTF
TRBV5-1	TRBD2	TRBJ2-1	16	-	TGCGCCAGCCGTACTAGCGGGGGGAGCTCCTACAATGAGCAGTTCTTC	CASRTSGGSSYNEQFF
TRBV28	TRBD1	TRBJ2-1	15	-	TGTGCCAGCAGTTTCTGGGGGACAGGGGGCGGGGAGCAGTTCTTC	CASSFWGTGGGEQFF
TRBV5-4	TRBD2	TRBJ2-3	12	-	TGTGCCAGCAGCTCGACTAGCGATACGCAGTATTTT	CASSSTSDTQYF
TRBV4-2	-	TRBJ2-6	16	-	TGTGCCAGCAGCCAAGATGAGGCAGTTGGGGCCAACGTCCTGACTTTC	CASSQDEAVGANVLTF
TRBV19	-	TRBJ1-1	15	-	TGTGCCAGTAGTATCCCCCCCGGTTCGGGCACTGAAGCTTTCTTT	CASSIPPGSGTEAFF
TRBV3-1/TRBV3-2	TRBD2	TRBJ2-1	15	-	TGTGCCAGCAGCCAAGCTAGCGGGGGGTACAATGAGCAGTTCTTC	CASSQASGGYNEQFF
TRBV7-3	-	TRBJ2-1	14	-	TGTGCCAGCAGCTTGGCAGGGGCCTACAATGAGCAGTTCTTC	CASSLAGAYNEQFF
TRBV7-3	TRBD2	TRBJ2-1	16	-	TGTGCCAGCAGCAGAATAGCGGGGGGAGCCTACAATGAGCAGTTCTTC	CASSRIAGGAYNEQFF
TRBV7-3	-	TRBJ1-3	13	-	TGTGCCAGCAGCTTTGAGTCTGGAAACACCATATATTTT	CASSFESGNTIYF
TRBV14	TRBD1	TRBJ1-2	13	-	TGTGCCAGCAGCCTGGACAGGTTCTATGGCTACACCTTC	CASSLDRFYGYTF
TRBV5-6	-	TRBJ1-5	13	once	TGTGCCAGCAGCTTACAGAGCAATCAGCCCCAGCATTTT	CASSLQSNQPQHF
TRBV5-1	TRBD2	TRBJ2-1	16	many	TGCGCCAGCAGCTTGGATTCTAGCGGGGGGCCGGGTGAGCAGTTCTTC	CASSLDSSGGPGEQFF
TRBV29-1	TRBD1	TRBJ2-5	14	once	TGCAGCGTTGAATGGACAGGGAGTCAAGAGACCCAGTACTTC	CSVEWTGSQETQYF
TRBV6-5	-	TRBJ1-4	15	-	TGTGCCAGCAGTAACACAGGGCAGGGTGGTGAAAAACTGTTTTTT	CASSNTGQGGEKLFF
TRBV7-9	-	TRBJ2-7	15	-	TGTGCCAGCAGCTTGGCAACAGGACCCATGGGAGAGCAGTACTTC	CASSLATGPMGEQYF
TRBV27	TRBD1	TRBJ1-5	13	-	TGTGCCAGCAGTTTATCCCCTGACAGGGTACTTCATTTT	CASSLSPDRVLHF
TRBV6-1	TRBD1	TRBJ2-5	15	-	TGTGCCAGCAGTGAGGGGGGACAGGGGGCAGAGACCCAGTACTTC	CASSEGGQGAETQYF
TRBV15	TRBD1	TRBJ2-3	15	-	TGTGCCACCAGCAGGACAGGGGCCAGCACAGATACGCAGTATTTT	CATSRTGASTDTQYF